Shown below are 15 T cell receptor beta chains from a single sample sequenced in a study of blood T cell repertoires in COVID-19. Repertoires were generated with immunoSEQ multiplex PCR, while TCRdb's copy carries only in-frame clones and drops some. The table records more than 75,000 clones, approximately 88% of them present only once. The sequencing input was peripheral blood. Receptors were obtained from a man aged 25-40 years with acute or convalescent COVID-19.

The chain carries TRBV7-9 and TRBJ2-1, with D possibly being TRBD2 (6 bases). There are 16 residues in the CDR3. Germline CDR1 reads SEHNR; CDR2 reads FQNEAQ (reference sequence). Trimming took off 2 bases at V and 0 bases at J, with 11 bases between the two ends. CDR3 DNA: TGTGCCAGCAGCTTACTCGCGGGGAGCTCCTACAATGAGCAGTTCTTC. Encoded protein: CASSLLAGSSYNEQFF.

The chain joins TRBV6-1 to TRBJ2-3; the D gene is possibly TRBD1 (6 bases). With 1 base removed from V and 5 bases from J, the gap between germline ends came to 19 bases. Germline CDR1 reads MNHNS; CDR2 reads SASEGT. The CDR3 length is 17 residues. The CDR3 sequence: CASSEGGRRIGRDTQYF. CDR3 nucleotides: TGTGCCAGCAGTGAAGGGGGGCGTAGGATTGGTAGAGATACGCAGTATTTT.

The chain is built from TRBV29-1 and TRBJ2-5; a possible D gene is TRBD2 (5 bases). The CDR3 is made up of 16 amino acids. V lost 6 bases, J lost 2 bases, and 22 bases lay in between. Germline-derived CDR1 and CDR2 are SQVTM and ANQGSEA. CDR3 DNA: TGCAGCGTAGCGGACGGCAGCGGAGGTTTACAAGAGACCCAGTACTTC. Translation: CSVADGSGGLQETQYF.

The chain is built from TRBV3-1 (or the pseudogene TRBV3-2) and TRBJ2-6, with D uncertain. The germline V and J ends were trimmed by 4 bases and 0 bases, with 16 bases remaining between them. Germline V lookup: CDR1 LGHDT, CDR2 YNNKEL (reference sequence). The CDR3 extends over 18 amino acids. The CDR3 DNA sequence: TGTGCCAGCAGCCGGCGGCAGCACCTCTTCTCTGGGGCCAACGTCCTGACTTTC. Translating gives CASSRRQHLFSGANVLTF.

The V gene is TRBV28, the J gene TRBJ2-5; TRBD1 might be the D (5 bases). V was shortened by 1 base and J by 3 bases, with 15 bases between the two germline ends. The CDR3 runs 16 residues. Germline V gene data show CDR1 as MDHEN and CDR2 as SYDVKM. CDR3 region: CASSLFSTEGEETQYF. CDR3 in DNA: TGTGCCAGCAGTTTATTTTCGACGGAAGGGGAAGAGACCCAGTACTTC.

The V call is TRBV18, the J call TRBJ2-3, with TRBD2 matching 8 bases. There are 16 residues in the CDR3. Trimming removed 3 bases from V and 0 bases from J; junction bases left unmatched: 5. From germline, CDR1 is KGHSH and CDR2 LQKENI. CDR3 region: CASSPSLAGSTDTQYF. The CDR3 DNA follows: TGTGCCAGCTCACCTTCATTAGCGGGGAGCACAGATACGCAGTATTTT.

The gene calls are TRBV5-1 and TRBJ2-7; 13 nucleotides line up with TRBD2. The J segment lost 4 bases and the V segment lost 3 bases, leaving 13 bases of the junction unmatched. Germline V gene lookup returns CDR1 SGHRS and CDR2 YFSETQ. The CDR3 runs 18 residues. The CDR3 nucleotides are TGCGCCAGCAGCTCTACCGGGACTAGCGGGATGTCTTCGTACGAGCAGTACTTC. It codes for CASSSTGTSGMSSYEQYF.

The chain is built from TRBV2 and TRBJ1-6; 9 bases match TRBD1. The CDR3 has 15 residues. Germline V gene data show CDR1 as SNHLY and CDR2 as FYNNEI. The V segment lost 3 bases and the J segment 7 bases; nucleotides outside the gene matches: 4. This chain's CDR3 is CASSDRDRVNSPLHF. CDR3 coding DNA: TGTGCCAGCAGTGATCGGGACAGGGTAAATTCACCCCTCCACTTT. Filled out from reference TRBV2 and TRBJ1-6, the complete variable domain reads EPEVTQTPSHQVTQMGQEVILRCVPISNHLYFYWYRQILGQKVEFLVSFYNNEISEKSEIFDDQFSVERPDGSNFTLKIRSTKLEDSAMYFCASSDRDRVNSPLHFGNGTRLTVT.

The genes are TRBV19 and TRBJ1-1; TRBD1 might be the D (5 bases). The germline V gene has CDR1 LNHDA and CDR2 SQIVND (reference sequence). V dropped 6 bases and J dropped 6 bases, with 26 bases sitting between them. This CDR3 is 17 amino acids long. The CDR3: CASSSIRGGGETPEAFF. In DNA form, the CDR3 reads TGTGCCAGTAGCTCTATTAGAGGCGGAGGGGAAACCCCTGAAGCTTTCTTT.

The chain employs TRBV7-9 and TRBJ2-7; D perhaps matches TRBD2 (7 bases). Deletions cut 3 bases from V and 4 bases from J, with 13 bases between. The CDR3 contains 14 residues. CDR1 SEHNR and CDR2 FQNEAQ come from the germline V gene (reference sequence). CDR3 nucleotides: TGTGCCAGCAGCTTGGGGGGGGCGACGTACGAGCAGTACTTC. It is translated as CASSLGGATYEQYF.

The chain is built from TRBV10-3 and TRBJ1-2, with 8 bases lining up with TRBD1. Germline CDR1 reads ENHRY; CDR2 reads SYGVKD. V shed 6 bases, J shed 8 bases, and the junction held 11 bases outside the gene matches. This CDR3 has 14 residues. This CDR3 is CAIRTRTGQRGYTF. The CDR3 DNA reads as TGTGCCATCAGGACTAGGACAGGGCAGAGAGGCTACACCTTC.

The V and J genes are TRBV28 and TRBJ2-5, with 10 bases fitting TRBD2. The CDR3 is made up of 19 amino acids. Germline CDR1 and CDR2: MDHEN and SYDVKM. V gave up 6 bases and J gave up 4 bases; unmatched junction bases: 20. CDR3 DNA sequence: TGTGCCAGCAGCGCCTGGGGGGCTAGCGGGAGTAGAGGGAGAGAGACCCAGTACTTC. It translates to CASSAWGASGSRGRETQYF.

V and J are TRBV9 and TRBJ2-3; 7 bases agree with TRBD1. The length of the CDR3 is 15 residues. Germline lookup yields CDR1 SGDLS and CDR2 YYNGEE. V shed 6 bases and J 2 bases; nucleotides not matched to a gene: 9. The CDR3 protein is CASTNEGAYTDTQYF. The DNA for the CDR3 is TGTGCCAGCACCAACGAGGGGGCCTACACAGATACGCAGTATTTT.

This sequence joins TRBV9 and TRBJ1-2; unclear D gene. This CDR3 is 13 amino acids long. The ends were cut back, 4 bases at V and 2 bases at J, with 9 bases in the middle. The V gene's germline CDR1 is SGDLS and CDR2 YYNGEE. The CDR3 coding sequence is TGTGCCAGCAGCCAAGGGAGAAACTATGGCTACACCTTC. Its protein is CASSQGRNYGYTF.

J is TRBJ1-1 and V is TRBV19; D remains ambiguous. This CDR3 has 12 residues. CDR1 and CDR2 (germline): LNHDA, SQIVND (reference sequence). V was pared by 6 bases and J by 8 bases, with 13 bases between. In DNA, the CDR3 is TGTGCCAGTAGAGTACGGGATAAGGAAGCTTTCTTT. This encodes CASRVRDKEAFF.